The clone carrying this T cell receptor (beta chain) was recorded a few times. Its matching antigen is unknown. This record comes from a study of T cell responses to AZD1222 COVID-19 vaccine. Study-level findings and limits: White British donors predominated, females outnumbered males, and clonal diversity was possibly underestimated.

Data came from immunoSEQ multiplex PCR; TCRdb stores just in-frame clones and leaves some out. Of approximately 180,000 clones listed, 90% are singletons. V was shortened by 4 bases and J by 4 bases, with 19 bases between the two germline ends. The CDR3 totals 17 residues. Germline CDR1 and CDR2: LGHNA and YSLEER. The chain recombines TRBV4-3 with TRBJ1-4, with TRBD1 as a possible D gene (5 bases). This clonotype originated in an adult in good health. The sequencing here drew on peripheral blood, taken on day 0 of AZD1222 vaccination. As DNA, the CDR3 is TGCGCCAGCAGCCGAACGCAAGGTGGGGCCTATAATGAAAAACTGTTTTTT. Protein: CASSRTQGGAYNEKLFF.